This T cell receptor (beta chain) is drawn from a study of T cell repertoires in cytomegalovirus infection. Study as a whole: Public signatures in TCR beta pointed to CMV infection and matching HLA type. Study-level points and caveats: Identification of carriers of CMV plus the relevant HLA was performed using cumulative public TCR beta family frequency.

With V trimmed by 5 bases and J by 3 bases, 7 bases remained unmatched. The CDR3 has 15 amino acids. Germline CDR1 and CDR2: MDHEN and SYDVKM. Using its own MiXCR run on the reads, TCRdb lists one record per CDR3 protein. The repertoire includes about 230,000 distinct CDR3 sequences, 22% of them detected once, and approximately 18% sits in the top ten. This clonotype was picked up many times. What it binds is unknown. The rearrangement joins TRBV28 to TRBJ2-5, with 9 nucleotides matching TRBD2. The sample taken for sequencing was CD8+ T cells from PBMCs. The receptor was isolated from a human donor in good health (CMV status not recorded). Some clones in this sample may be carry-over from other donors' samples. The DNA of the CDR3 is TGTGCCAGCAGTCTTAGCGGGGGCGGTAAAGAGACCCAGTACTTC. Translated, it gives CASSLSGGGKETQYF.